Below, 9 T cell receptor beta chains from the same sample are listed, as sequenced in a study of T cell responses to AZD1222 COVID-19 vaccine. Clones were read by immunoSEQ multiplex PCR, and TCRdb kept only the in-frame ones, dropping some. This sample carries roughly 130,000 clones, 85% to 95% of them seen once, and the ten largest clones take about 3%. Sequencing used peripheral blood, obtained on day 0 of AZD1222 vaccination. These receptors were obtained from an adult in good health.

V gene TRBV4-2 combines with J gene TRBJ2-2; maybe TRBD2 (6 bases). CDR3 size: 18 residues. In germline, CDR1 is LGHNA, CDR2 YNFKEQ. V gave up 1 base and J gave up 4 bases, with 19 bases separating them. The CDR3 nucleotides read TGTGCCAGCAGCCAAGGCCCTCGCGGGAACTTAGGCACCGGGGAGCTGTTTTTT. Its translation: CASSQGPRGNLGTGELFF.

The chain combines TRBV9 with TRBJ2-3; 8 bases are a match to TRBD2. V lost 6 bases, J lost 2 bases, and 8 bases stayed unmatched. CDR1 and CDR2 from the germline V gene are SGDLS and YYNGEE. This CDR3 contains 15 residues. CDR3 nucleotide sequence: TGTGCCAGCACCCCTGGCGGGGGGTCCACAGATACGCAGTATTTT. Translating it yields CASTPGGGSTDTQYF.

The V gene is TRBV11-1, the J gene TRBJ2-3; 8 nucleotides match TRBD1. CDR3 size: 16 residues. Germline V gene data show CDR1 as SGHAT and CDR2 as FQDESV (reference sequence). With 4 bases clipped from V and 4 bases from J, the junction kept 10 bases outside the gene matches. CDR3 sequence reads: CASSYPRGRSSDTQYF. CDR3 nucleotide sequence: TGTGCCAGCAGCTACCCCAGGGGGCGATCATCAGATACGCAGTATTTT.

The chain combines TRBV5-1 with TRBJ1-1, with D uncertain. The CDR3 loop spans 17 amino acids. CDR1 and CDR2 from the germline V gene are SGHRS and YFSETQ. V shed 3 bases and J shed 1 base, with 19 bases lying between them. CDR3 in DNA: TGCGCCAGCAGCTCGCGCTTGCGTGAAGCCTCGAACACTGAAGCTTTCTTT. Translation: CASSSRLREASNTEAFF.

The genes are TRBV12-3 or TRBV12-4 and TRBJ1-1, with 8 bases aligning to TRBD1. The CDR3 covers 13 residues. The ends lost 5 bases at V and 1 base at J; junction bases unmatched: 0. CDR3 residues: CASSDRGNTEAFF. The CDR3 nucleotides read TGTGCCAGCAGTGACAGGGGGAACACTGAAGCTTTCTTT.

CDR3 in amino acids: CASSVEGTDYEQYF. As DNA, the CDR3 is TGTGCCAGCAGCGTAGAAGGCACCGACTACGAGCAGTACTTC. The chain recombines TRBV9 with TRBJ2-7; D gene uncertain. Trimming cost V 0 bases and J 3 bases, with 10 bases left between them. The CDR3 length is 14 residues. Per the germline V gene, CDR1 is SGDLS and CDR2 is YYNGEE.

The chain uses TRBV19 and TRBJ1-6; D uncertain. This CDR3 has 18 amino acids. V lost 3 bases and J 8 bases, leaving 23 bases between the germline ends. Germline CDR1 is LNHDA and CDR2 is SQIVND (reference sequence). This CDR3 reads CASSIRRSGRGEDSPLHF. DNA of the CDR3: TGTGCCAGTAGTATTCGTCGGTCCGGACGCGGGGAGGATTCACCCCTCCACTTT.

The DNA for the CDR3 is TGTGCCACCAGCAGAGTAGGCTACGAGCAGTACTTC. As protein: CATSRVGYEQYF. This chain uses TRBV15 with TRBJ2-7; no reliable D call. CDR3 size: 12 residues. V was pared by 1 base and J by 3 bases, with 4 bases between. The germline V gene encodes CDR1 LNHNV and CDR2 YYDKDF (reference sequence). Variable domain in full (rest from reference TRBV15 and TRBJ2-7): DAMVIQNPRYQVTQFGKPVTLSCSQTLNHNVMYWYQQKSSQAPKLLFHYYDKDFNNEADTPDNFQSRRPNTSFCFLDIRSPGLGDTAMYLCATSRVGYEQYFGPGTRLTVT.

Comments on this clone: This sample includes further DNA sequences coding for the same CDR3. V usage is TRBV27 and J usage is TRBJ2-7, with D uncertain. The CDR3 consists of 13 residues. Trimming took 1 base from V and 4 from J, leaving 8 bases between them. Germline V lookup: CDR1 MNHEY, CDR2 SMNVEV (reference sequence). The CDR3 loop reads CASSLYRAYEQYF. The CDR3 DNA follows: TGTGCCAGCAGTTTATACAGAGCATACGAGCAGTACTTC.